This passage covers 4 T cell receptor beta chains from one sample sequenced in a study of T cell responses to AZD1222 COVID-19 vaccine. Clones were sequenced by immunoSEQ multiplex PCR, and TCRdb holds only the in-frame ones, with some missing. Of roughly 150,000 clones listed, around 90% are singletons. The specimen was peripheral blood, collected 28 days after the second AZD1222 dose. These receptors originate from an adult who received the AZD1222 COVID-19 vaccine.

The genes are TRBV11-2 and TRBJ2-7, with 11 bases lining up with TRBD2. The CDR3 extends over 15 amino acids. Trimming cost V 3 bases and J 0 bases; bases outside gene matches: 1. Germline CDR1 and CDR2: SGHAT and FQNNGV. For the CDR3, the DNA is TGTGCCAGCAGCTTGGGACTAGCGGACTCCTACGAGCAGTACTTC. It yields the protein CASSLGLADSYEQYF.

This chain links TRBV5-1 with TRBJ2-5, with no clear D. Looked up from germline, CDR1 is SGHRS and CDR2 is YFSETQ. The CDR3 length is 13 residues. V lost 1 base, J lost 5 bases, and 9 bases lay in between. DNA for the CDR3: TGCGCCAGCAGCTTGTCCCCCGCGGAGACCCAGTACTTC. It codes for CASSLSPAETQYF.

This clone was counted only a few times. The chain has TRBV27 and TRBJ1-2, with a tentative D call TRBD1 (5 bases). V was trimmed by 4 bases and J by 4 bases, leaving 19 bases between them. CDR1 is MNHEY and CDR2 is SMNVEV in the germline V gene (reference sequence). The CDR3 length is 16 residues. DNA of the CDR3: TGTGCCAGCAGTTCCCTTTTAAGGGGCGCGGGCTATGGCTACACCTTC. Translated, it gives CASSSLLRGAGYGYTF.

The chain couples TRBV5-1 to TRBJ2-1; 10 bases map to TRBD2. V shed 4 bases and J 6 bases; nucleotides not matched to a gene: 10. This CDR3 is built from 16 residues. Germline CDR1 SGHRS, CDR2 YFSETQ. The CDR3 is CASSGTSGGVSNEQFF. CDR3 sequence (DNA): TGCGCCAGCAGCGGAACCAGCGGGGGGGTGAGCAATGAGCAGTTCTTC.